These 15 T cell receptor beta chains were sequenced from one sample in a study of blood T cell repertoires in COVID-19. The repertoire was sequenced with immunoSEQ multiplex PCR; TCRdb's copy has only in-frame clones and lacks some. Here the sample spans some 160,000 clones, less than 80% being singletons. Sequences were obtained from PBMCs or T cells enriched from blood (not recorded which). The receptor source for this set is a woman in her sixties or seventies in a cohort exposed to, infected with or recovered from COVID-19 (not recorded which).

The chain joins TRBV29-1 to TRBJ2-7; TRBD1 is a possible D gene (5 bases). In germline, CDR1 is SQVTM, CDR2 ANQGSEA. The CDR3 is made up of 14 amino acids. V shed 6 bases and J shed 6 bases, with 21 bases lying between them. The CDR3 sequence: CSVSTLGRSSEQYF. CDR3 nucleotide sequence: TGCAGCGTCTCTACGTTGGGGCGAAGTAGCGAGCAGTACTTC.

Here the CDR3 reads CASSSGAVRGYNEQFF. DNA for the CDR3: TGTGCCAGCAGTTCAGGGGCCGTACGGGGTTACAATGAGCAGTTCTTC. This rearrangement joins TRBV28 to TRBJ2-1; D possibly corresponds to TRBD1 (6 bases). V gave up 4 bases and J gave up 4 bases, with 17 bases separating them. CDR3 length: 16 residues. CDR1 is MDHEN, CDR2 SYDVKM, per germline.

About this clone: At the DNA level, this CDR3 is encoded by other sequences in the same sample as well. This chain connects TRBV7-2 to TRBJ2-7, with TRBD1 as a possible D gene (5 bases). Germline CDR1 SGHTA, CDR2 FQGNSA. Trimming took off 1 base at V and 0 bases at J, with 7 bases between the two ends. This CDR3 spans 14 amino acids. In nucleotides, the CDR3 is TGTGCCAGCAGCTTAGTCCAGGGCTCCTACGAGCAGTACTTC. The encoded protein is CASSLVQGSYEQYF. Complete variable domain (other parts from reference TRBV7-2 and TRBJ2-7): GAGVSQSPSNKVTEKGKDVELRCDPISGHTALYWYRQSLGQGLEFLIYFQGNSAPDKSGLPSDRFSAERTGGSVSTLTIQRTQQEDSAVYLCASSLVQGSYEQYFGPGTRLTVT.

This clone was found once. This sequence may be a read error, since a much larger clone differs from it by one base. The chain carries TRBV30 and TRBJ1-6; D gene ambiguous. Germline loops: CDR1 GTSNPN, CDR2 SVGIG (reference sequence). The CDR3 consists of 17 residues. V lost 5 bases, J lost 0 bases, and 17 bases lay in between. The CDR3 sequence is CAWAPFARFSYNSPLHF. The DNA of the CDR3 is TGTGCCTGGGCCCCTTTCGCCCGGTTCTCCTATAATTCACCCCTCCACTTT.

The J gene is TRBJ1-4, the V gene TRBV18; D uncertain. This CDR3 region has 13 residues. Trimming took 6 bases from V and 6 from J, leaving 11 bases between them. CDR1 is KGHSH, CDR2 LQKENI, per germline. The DNA of the CDR3 is TGTGCCAGCTCTAAGGGAGAAGATGAAAAACTGTTTTTT. It yields the protein CASSKGEDEKLFF.

The V call is TRBV27, the J call TRBJ2-3; no clear D. Trimming took 9 bases from V and 4 from J, leaving 17 bases between them. Germline V CDR1 and CDR2: MNHEY, SMNVEV (reference sequence). CDR3 length: 14 amino acids. The CDR3 sequence: CASRRSGLPDTQYF. The CDR3 DNA reads TGTGCCAGTCGCAGGTCAGGCTTACCAGATACGCAGTATTTT.

Only a few counts were recorded for this clone. This CDR3 is CSVLTGTTTYEQYF. The CDR3 region has the DNA TGCAGCGTCCTTACCGGGACAACAACCTACGAGCAGTACTTC. This chain connects TRBV29-1 to TRBJ2-7; TRBD1 might be the D (6 bases). CDR3 length equals 14 residues. Germline lookup yields CDR1 SQVTM and CDR2 ANQGSEA. Trimming took 6 bases from V and 2 from J, leaving 17 bases between them.

This clone was seen a single time. This CDR3 is CASSLLSQFYEQYF. DNA of the CDR3: TGTGCCAGCAGTTTATTGTCTCAGTTCTACGAGCAGTACTTC. The chain combines TRBV28 with TRBJ2-7; D is unclear. CDR1 and CDR2 (germline): MDHEN, SYDVKM. The CDR3 has 14 amino acids. V lost 1 base, J lost 3 bases, and 10 bases lay in between.

The V gene is TRBV20-1, the J gene TRBJ2-7; D may be TRBD1 (5 bases). This CDR3 is 15 amino acids long. The V gene lost 3 bases and the J gene lost 4 bases, with 19 bases spanning the gap. Per the germline V gene, CDR1 is DFQATT and CDR2 is SNEGSKA (reference sequence). The CDR3: CSASGSAGKAYEQYF. The CDR3 region has the DNA TGCAGTGCTAGTGGTTCGGCAGGGAAAGCTTACGAGCAGTACTTC.

This rearrangement joins TRBV27 to TRBJ1-6; no clear D. This CDR3 region has 15 residues. Germline V gene data show CDR1 as MNHEY and CDR2 as SMNVEV (reference sequence). The V and J ends lost 6 bases and 6 bases respectively, with 15 bases between them. The chain's CDR3 is CASRLPGPINSPLHF. CDR3 sequence (DNA): TGTGCCAGCAGATTACCGGGTCCCATTAATTCACCCCTCCACTTT.

The count of this clone is one. The chain is built from TRBV5-1 and TRBJ1-2; TRBD1 matches 8 bases. Looked up from germline, CDR1 is SGHRS and CDR2 is YFSETQ. The V segment lost 1 base and the J segment 7 bases; nucleotides outside the gene matches: 3. This CDR3 region has 13 residues. The DNA for the CDR3 is TGCGCCAGCAGCTTGACAGGGGGACGTGGCTACACCTTC. Translating gives CASSLTGGRGYTF.

The V call is TRBV30, the J call TRBJ2-7; 9 positions match TRBD1. The CDR3 is 17 amino acids. Germline CDR1 reads GTSNPN; CDR2 reads SVGIG (reference sequence). J was trimmed by 3 bases and V by 0 bases; bases with no gene match: 12. As DNA, the CDR3 is TGTGCCTGGAGTGTACTTTGGGCCGGACAGGGGAACTACGAGCAGTACTTC. As protein: CAWSVLWAGQGNYEQYF.

The gene calls are TRBV5-1 and TRBJ2-2; 10 nucleotides line up with TRBD1. CDR3 length: 16 amino acids. The V and J ends lost 2 bases and 5 bases, in that order; junction bases with no gene match: 6. The germline gives CDR1 SGHRS, CDR2 YFSETQ. CDR3 amino acids: CASSFSGTGVTGELFF. The CDR3 DNA reads TGCGCCAGCAGCTTCTCCGGGACAGGGGTGACCGGGGAGCTGTTTTTT.

This sequence joins TRBV5-8 and TRBJ2-7; D remains ambiguous. With 9 bases removed from V and 4 bases from J, the gap between germline ends came to 2 bases. The V gene's germline CDR1 is SGHTS and CDR2 YDEGEE. The CDR3 totals 8 residues. As DNA, the CDR3 is TGTGCCACGTACGAGCAGTACTTC. Translated: CATYEQYF.

This chain uses TRBV5-1 with TRBJ2-7, with TRBD2 matching over 11 bases. The ends lost 5 bases at V and 4 bases at J; junction bases unmatched: 5. CDR3 length: 14 residues. The germline CDR1 and CDR2 sequences are SGHRS and YFSETQ. The DNA of the CDR3 is TGCGCCAGCAGTCCGACTAGCGGGAATTACGAGCAGTACTTC. This translates into CASSPTSGNYEQYF.